The 30 T cell receptor beta chains presented below share a single source sample, sequenced in a study of T cells in Graves' hyperthyroidism and ophthalmopathy. RNA transcripts gave rise to amplified TCR beta CDR3 regions. HTBI primers were the set used in a first-round RT-PCR of the TCR CDR3. A single record per CDR3 protein comes from TCRdb applying MiXCR to the multiplex PCR reads. The profile covers roughly 170,000 distinct CDR3 sequences, with 17% appearing a single time and roughly 30% taken by the ten largest. Sequencing used blood. The receptors originated from a woman aged 50 to 60 with Graves' hyperthyroidism.

This sequence joins TRBV24-1 and TRBJ2-1; no definite D call. V gave up 5 bases and J gave up 3 bases, with 7 bases separating them. Germline V lookup: CDR1 KGHDR, CDR2 SFDVKD. CDR3 size: 13 residues. CDR3 nucleotides: TGTGCCACCAGTGCGTCATTCTACAATGAGCAGTTCTTC. Translated, it gives CATSASFYNEQFF.

In this sample, this clonotype turned up many times. The chain couples TRBV7-9 to TRBJ1-2; 7 positions match TRBD1. The germline gives CDR1 SEHNR, CDR2 FQNEAQ (reference sequence). The V segment lost 5 bases and the J segment 4 bases; nucleotides outside the gene matches: 7. The CDR3 covers 14 residues. The CDR3 here is CASSLTGPRYGYTF. The CDR3 DNA sequence: TGTGCCAGCAGCCTGACAGGGCCCCGCTATGGCTACACCTTC.

V and J are TRBV28 and TRBJ1-2; no definite D call. V lost 6 bases and J lost 3, with 23 bases in between. The CDR3 is made up of 17 amino acids. CDR1 is MDHEN, CDR2 SYDVKM, per germline. CDR3 bases: TGTGCCAGCAGCCATACCGTCGTAAGGATGGAGGACTATGGCTACACCTTC. Amino acids: CASSHTVVRMEDYGYTF.

This clonotype is a singleton in its sample. This chain links TRBV7-8 with TRBJ1-1; unclear D gene. Germline CDR1 and CDR2: SGHVS and FQNEAQ. V was shortened by 7 bases and J by 0 bases, with 12 bases between the two germline ends. CDR3 length: 14 amino acids. CDR3 sequence: CASTGSMMNTEAFF. In DNA, the CDR3 is TGTGCCAGCACAGGCAGCATGATGAACACTGAAGCTTTCTTT.

The table lists this clonotype with many counts. The genes are TRBV15 and TRBJ1-5; D gene ambiguous. There are 13 residues in the CDR3. Germline CDR1 and CDR2: LNHNV and YYDKDF (reference sequence). V dropped 5 bases and J dropped 5 bases, with 10 bases sitting between them. The CDR3 DNA reads TGTGCCACCAGCCCGGTCAGATATCAGCCCCAGCATTTT. Translated: CATSPVRYQPQHF.

This clonotype was counted a single time. The chain couples TRBV4-1 to TRBJ2-2, with 9 positions matching TRBD1. Trimming took 2 bases from V and 5 from J; bases not matched to a gene: 6. There are 16 residues in the CDR3. CDR1 and CDR2 from the germline V gene are MGHRA and YSYEKL. The CDR3 bases are TGCGCCAGCAGCCAACCCGGGACAGGGAGAACCGGGGAGCTGTTTTTT. Its translation: CASSQPGTGRTGELFF.

The sample holds many counts of this clonotype. The chain carries TRBV6-1 and TRBJ1-2; a possible D gene is TRBD1 (6 bases). CDR3 length: 12 amino acids. V lost 6 bases and J 5 bases, leaving 10 bases between the germline ends. Germline values: CDR1 MNHNS, CDR2 SASEGT. The CDR3 nucleotides are TGTGCCAGCAGGCGAACAGGGTATGGCTACACCTTC. Amino acids: CASRRTGYGYTF.

This clonotype was picked up many times. The chain recombines TRBV6-1 with TRBJ2-7, with TRBD1 identical over 10 bases. The V segment lost 7 bases and the J segment 5 bases; nucleotides outside the gene matches: 5. Germline CDR1 reads MNHNS; CDR2 reads SASEGT. This CDR3 region has 13 residues. The CDR3, as DNA: TGTGCCAGCACCAACGACAGGGGGCACGAGCAGTACTTC. It specifies CASTNDRGHEQYF.

This clonotype was detected many times. The chain is built from TRBV18 and TRBJ1-1; D perhaps matches TRBD1 (6 bases). Looked up from germline, CDR1 is KGHSH and CDR2 is LQKENI. V was clipped by 2 bases and J by 8 bases, with 15 bases between them. CDR3 length equals 14 residues. In DNA, the CDR3 is TGTGCCAGCTCACCAACCGGACAGCTTCCCGAAGCTTTCTTT. Its translation: CASSPTGQLPEAFF.

At least ten counts were recorded for this clonotype. This chain uses TRBV15 with TRBJ2-1; D is perhaps TRBD1 (6 bases). The V gene lost 5 bases and the J gene lost 1 base, with 15 bases spanning the gap. This CDR3 has 16 residues. In germline, CDR1 is LNHNV, CDR2 YYDKDF (reference sequence). CDR3 nucleotides: TGTGCCACCAGCGATGGTACTAGGGGGTCCTACAATGAGCAGTTCTTC. Amino acid sequence: CATSDGTRGSYNEQFF.

V and J are TRBV4-2 and TRBJ1-2, with D perhaps TRBD1 (5 bases). V lost 1 base, J lost 2 bases, and 11 bases lay in between. CDR3 length: 15 amino acids. Germline V gene data show CDR1 as LGHNA and CDR2 as YNFKEQ. The CDR3 spells CASSQGGEGNYGYTF. CDR3 nucleotides: TGTGCCAGCAGCCAAGGGGGGGAGGGGAACTATGGCTACACCTTC.

This clonotype was found many times. J is TRBJ2-1 and V is TRBV24-1, with 8 bases that match TRBD2. CDR3 length: 17 residues. Germline trimming cut 9 bases from V and 0 bases from J; bases unmatched to any gene: 12. Germline values: CDR1 KGHDR, CDR2 SFDVKD. CDR3 nucleotides: TGTGCCACCGCCGGGCGGGGGGCAACTAGCTCCTACAATGAGCAGTTCTTC. Translated, it gives CATAGRGATSSYNEQFF.

In this sample, this clonotype turned up once. A clone one base away is much larger, so this may be a read error. V usage is TRBV24-1 and J usage is TRBJ2-3, with TRBD2 matching 15 bases. CDR1 KGHDR and CDR2 SFDVKD come from the germline V gene. The CDR3 runs 19 residues. CDR3 bases: TGTACCACCAGTGATCCCGGACTAGCGGGGGGGCCAACCACAGATACGCAGTATTTT. Amino acid sequence: CTTSDPGLAGGPTTDTQYF.

This clonotype was seen at least ten times. This sequence joins TRBV9 and TRBJ2-1; TRBD2 aligns across 13 bases. The CDR3 has 15 amino acids. The trim removed 4 bases at V and 4 bases at J, leaving 2 bases unmatched. The germline V gene encodes CDR1 SGDLS and CDR2 YYNGEE. Here the CDR3 reads CASSKGLAGYNEQFF. CDR3 coding DNA: TGTGCCAGCAGCAAGGGACTAGCGGGATACAATGAGCAGTTCTTC.

This clonotype has a handful of counts. One base away lies a much larger clone, so this may be a sequencing read error. The chain carries TRBV29-1 and TRBJ2-5, with D tentatively TRBD1 (5 bases). CDR3 length: 11 residues. Germline loops: CDR1 SQVTM, CDR2 ANQGSEA. The CDR3 region has the DNA TGCAGCGCCCGACAGTTCGAGACCCAGTGCTTC. Translating gives CSARQFETQCF.

This clonotype was picked up many times. The V gene is TRBV7-2, the J gene TRBJ1-4; 7 nucleotides align to TRBD1. J lost 3 bases, V lost 3 bases, and 7 bases had no gene match. Germline CDR1 is SGHTA and CDR2 is FQGNSA. CDR3 length: 16 amino acids. The CDR3 protein is CASSLTQGVANEKLFF. DNA for the CDR3: TGTGCCAGCAGCTTGACCCAGGGGGTGGCTAATGAAAAACTGTTTTTT.

This rearrangement joins TRBV13 to TRBJ2-7; D possibly matches TRBD1 or TRBD2 (7 bases each). V lost 5 bases to trimming and J lost 3 bases, with 14 bases between them. CDR3 length: 14 amino acids. CDR1 and CDR2 from the germline V gene are PRHDT and FYEKMQ (reference sequence). The DNA for the CDR3 is TGTGCCAGCAGCCTCCAGGGGGGGAACTACGAGCAGTACTTC. Encoded protein: CASSLQGGNYEQYF.

The rearrangement joins TRBV5-1 to TRBJ1-2; D remains ambiguous. V was clipped by 4 bases and J by 4 bases, with 11 bases between them. Germline V gene lookup returns CDR1 SGHRS and CDR2 YFSETQ. The CDR3 loop spans 13 amino acids. DNA of the CDR3: TGCGCCAGCAGCGACTCGGGGAGCTATGGCTACACCTTC. Translated, it gives CASSDSGSYGYTF. The variable domain in full, completed from reference TRBV5-1 and TRBJ1-2, reads KAGVTQTPRYLIKTRGQQVTLSCSPISGHRSVSWYQQTPGQGLQFLFEYFSETQRNKGNFPGRFSGRQFSNSRSEMNVSTLELGDSALYLCASSDSGSYGYTFGSGTRLTVV.

In this sample, this clonotype turned up many times. V is TRBV6-2 or TRBV6-3 and J is TRBJ1-6; D call uncertain. The CDR3 totals 12 residues. Germline values: CDR1 MNHEY, CDR2 SVGEGT. The ends were cut back, 7 bases at V and 7 bases at J, with 8 bases in the middle. The CDR3 loop is CASTDGNSPLHF. The CDR3 DNA reads TGTGCCAGCACGGACGGGAATTCACCCCTCCACTTT.

The V and J genes are TRBV4-1 and TRBJ2-3; TRBD2 aligns across 10 bases. The CDR3 has 17 amino acids. The germline gives CDR1 MGHRA, CDR2 YSYEKL. Unmatched junction bases numbered 5, after V lost 0 bases and J lost 2 bases. CDR3 loop: CASSQEERGGITDTQYF. CDR3 DNA: TGCGCCAGCAGCCAAGAAGAGCGGGGGGGAATCACAGATACGCAGTATTTT.

This clonotype was seen at least ten times. In DNA form, the CDR3 reads TGCGCCAGCAGCTTGGCAGGCTTTGAAACAGATACGCAGTATTTT. As protein: CASSLAGFETDTQYF. The chain uses TRBV5-1 and TRBJ2-3, with D hard to call. Per germline, CDR1 SGHRS and CDR2 YFSETQ. Trimming took off 0 bases at V and 3 bases at J, with 11 bases between the two ends. CDR3 length equals 15 residues.

This clonotype was counted at least ten times. J is TRBJ1-1 and V is TRBV19, with D tentatively TRBD1 (5 bases). Germline V gene data show CDR1 as LNHDA and CDR2 as SQIVND (reference sequence). V was shortened by 5 bases and J by 0 bases, with 16 bases between the two germline ends. The CDR3 consists of 16 residues. CDR3 sequence: CASSYLGRLMNTEAFF. CDR3 nucleotides: TGTGCCAGTAGTTATCTGGGACGGCTTATGAACACTGAAGCTTTCTTT.

This chain links TRBV19 with TRBJ2-1; 10 nucleotides agree with TRBD2. The germline gives CDR1 LNHDA, CDR2 SQIVND (reference sequence). Trimming cost V 6 bases and J 4 bases; bases outside gene matches: 12. CDR3 size: 17 residues. The CDR3 spells CASRMVAGGSYYNEQFF. The CDR3 nucleotides read TGTGCCAGTAGGATGGTAGCGGGGGGCTCTTATTACAATGAGCAGTTCTTC. Drawing the rest from reference TRBV19 and TRBJ2-1, the complete variable domain is DGGITQSPKYLFRKEGQNVTLSCEQNLNHDAMYWYRQDPGQGLRLIYYSQIVNDFQKGDIAEGYSVSREKKESFPLTVTSAQKNPTAFYLCASRMVAGGSYYNEQFFGPGTRLTVL.

This clonotype was seen repeatedly, ten times or more. The genes are TRBV20-1 and TRBJ2-5, with TRBD2 as a possible D gene (6 bases). The V end lost 5 bases, the J end lost 2 bases, and 15 bases lay between the germline ends. The CDR3 is 14 residues long. Germline lookup yields CDR1 DFQATT and CDR2 SNEGSKA (reference sequence). CDR3 sequence reads: CSADTGLYQETQYF. The CDR3 DNA is TGCAGTGCTGACACGGGACTTTATCAAGAGACCCAGTACTTC.

The rearrangement uses TRBV6-1 and TRBJ2-1; D gene uncertain. Trimming stripped 3 bases from V and 4 bases from J, with 10 bases between. Germline V CDR1 and CDR2: MNHNS, SASEGT. This CDR3 spans 14 amino acids. In nucleotides, the CDR3 is TGTGCCAGCAGTGACGTCGGCCCTTACAATGAGCAGTTCTTC. Translated: CASSDVGPYNEQFF.

Ten or more counts support this clonotype. V gene TRBV24-1 combines with J gene TRBJ2-2; D unresolved. Between the trimmed V and J ends, which lost 8 bases and 2 bases, there was a span of 8 bases. The CDR3 loop spans 13 amino acids. Per the germline V gene, CDR1 is KGHDR and CDR2 is SFDVKD. CDR3 coding DNA: TGTGCCACCAACGTGGGCAACACCGGGGAGCTGTTTTTT. Translation: CATNVGNTGELFF.

This clonotype has a count of ten or more. The chain links TRBV6-1 to TRBJ2-1; tentative D call: TRBD1 (6 bases). Germline values: CDR1 MNHNS, CDR2 SASEGT. The ends were cut back, 5 bases at V and 0 bases at J, with 11 bases in the middle. The CDR3 sequence is 15 residues long. This CDR3 is CASSFTGSSYNEQFF. The DNA of the CDR3 is TGTGCCAGCAGTTTCACAGGGAGCTCCTACAATGAGCAGTTCTTC.

V gene TRBV7-3 combines with J gene TRBJ1-1; unclear D gene. Trimming left V 5 bases short and J 7 bases short, with 11 bases between. The CDR3 totals 12 residues. Germline V gene sequence: CDR1 SGHTA, CDR2 FQGTGA. The chain's CDR3 is CASSPESGEAFF. The CDR3 DNA reads TGTGCCAGCAGCCCCGAGTCGGGTGAAGCTTTCTTT.

In this sample, this clonotype turned up many times. The rearrangement joins TRBV2 to TRBJ2-1; 8 bases agree with TRBD2. CDR3 length: 13 amino acids. Germline V gene data show CDR1 as SNHLY and CDR2 as FYNNEI. V lost 7 bases and J lost 8; bases outside the gene matches: 7. CDR3 bases: TGTGCCAGCATGTGGCTAGCGGGTTATGAGCAGTTCTTC. Translation gives CASMWLAGYEQFF.

In this sample, this clonotype turned up many times. The gene calls are TRBV11-2 and TRBJ2-7; TRBD2 aligns across 7 bases. The germline V gene has CDR1 SGHAT and CDR2 FQNNGV. The J segment lost 0 bases and the V segment lost 4 bases, leaving 9 bases of the junction unmatched. CDR3 size: 16 residues. CDR3 DNA: TGTGCCAGCAGCTCCGGAGCGGGGTTTTCCTCCTACGAGCAGTACTTC. It translates to CASSSGAGFSSYEQYF.